The 9 T cell receptor beta chains below were found in one sample sequenced in a study of blood T cell repertoires in COVID-19. Assay: immunoSEQ multiplex PCR; the TCRdb copy retains only in-frame clones and omits some. The sample has more than 350,000 clones, roughly nine tenths seen once; the top ten hold roughly 0.99%. What was sequenced was PBMCs or T cells enriched from blood (not recorded which). All receptors come from a man younger than 30 who had recovered from COVID-19.

The chain has TRBV14 and TRBJ1-1, with D maybe TRBD1 (6 bases). The germline V gene has CDR1 SGHDN and CDR2 FVKESK. The V end lost 3 bases, the J end lost 1 base, and 6 bases lay between the germline ends. This CDR3 has 13 residues. This CDR3 is CASSQGQNTEAFF. The CDR3 DNA sequence: TGTGCCAGCAGCCAGGGACAGAACACTGAAGCTTTCTTT.

The rearrangement uses TRBV11-3 and TRBJ2-3, with a possible D match to TRBD1 (6 bases). V dropped 5 bases and J dropped 6 bases, with 15 bases sitting between them. This CDR3 spans 14 amino acids. CDR1 SGHNT and CDR2 YENEEA come from the germline V gene. The CDR3, as DNA: TGTGCCAGCAGCCAACAGGGAGCCCCCGATACGCAGTATTTT. Translated: CASSQQGAPDTQYF.

CDR3: CASSPAGKETQYF. CDR3 bases: TGTGCCAGCTCACCTGCGGGAAAAGAGACCCAGTACTTC. This chain joins TRBV18 and TRBJ2-5; TRBD2 might be the D (6 bases). The CDR3 spans 13 residues. Trimming pared 3 bases from V and 3 bases from J, leaving 8 bases between. The germline V gene has CDR1 KGHSH and CDR2 LQKENI. The full variable domain, with the rest looked up from reference TRBV18 and TRBJ2-5, is NAGVMQNPRHLVRRRGQEARLRCSPMKGHSHVYWYRQLPEEGLKFMVYLQKENIIDESGMPKERFSAEFPKEGPSILRIQQVVRGDSAAYFCASSPAGKETQYFGPGTRLLVL.

V is TRBV3-1 (or the pseudogene TRBV3-2) and J is TRBJ2-5; 12 bases map to TRBD2. The CDR3 is made up of 15 amino acids. V lost 6 bases, J lost 5 bases, and 7 bases stayed unmatched. In germline, CDR1 is LGHDT, CDR2 YNNKEL (reference sequence). CDR3 residues: CASSRTSGVDETQYF. In nucleotides, the CDR3 is TGTGCCAGCAGTCGGACTAGCGGGGTAGATGAGACCCAGTACTTC.

In its sample, this clone was seen once. The rearrangement uses TRBV27 and TRBJ2-1; D is undetermined. Germline assignment: CDR1 MNHEY and CDR2 SMNVEV (reference sequence). With 6 bases removed from V and 2 bases from J, the gap between germline ends came to 14 bases. The CDR3 is made up of 15 amino acids. CDR3: CASSTAESTYNEQFF. The CDR3 DNA reads as TGTGCCAGCAGCACCGCGGAGTCCACCTACAATGAGCAGTTCTTC.

This CDR3 is CASSQDQAPSADTQYF. For the CDR3, the DNA is TGCGCCAGCAGCCAAGATCAGGCCCCGTCCGCAGATACGCAGTATTTT. The chain combines TRBV4-1 with TRBJ2-3; no definite D call. CDR1 is MGHRA, CDR2 YSYEKL, per germline. Trimming left V 0 bases short and J 4 bases short, with 14 bases between. The CDR3 has 16 amino acids.

This chain links TRBV20-1 with TRBJ2-3, with D unresolved. V was trimmed by 4 bases and J by 3 bases, leaving 5 bases between them. CDR3 length: 11 residues. Germline loops: CDR1 DFQATT, CDR2 SNEGSKA (reference sequence). The CDR3 DNA reads as TGCAGTGCTATCATTACAGATACGCAGTATTTT. Translated, it gives CSAIITDTQYF.

The gene calls are TRBV5-1 and TRBJ1-1; D gene unclear. V lost 0 bases, J lost 0 bases, and 9 bases lay in between. The germline CDR1 and CDR2 sequences are SGHRS and YFSETQ. CDR3 length equals 15 residues. CDR3 DNA: TGCGCCAGCAGCTTGGTCGGGTTTTTGAACACTGAAGCTTTCTTT. It codes for CASSLVGFLNTEAFF.

The chain carries TRBV6-2 or TRBV6-3 and TRBJ2-2, with 7 bases lining up with TRBD2. Germline CDR1 reads MNHEY; CDR2 reads SVGEGT. V shed 4 bases, J shed 4 bases, and the junction held 0 bases outside the gene matches. The CDR3 consists of 13 residues. The CDR3 loop reads CASSWGGTGELFF. For the CDR3, the DNA is TGTGCCAGCAGTTGGGGGGGCACCGGGGAGCTGTTTTTT.